Listed below are T cell receptor beta chains from one sample, sequenced in a study of T cell repertoires in cytomegalovirus infection. TCRdb reprocessed the reads via MiXCR and lists one record per CDR3 protein. The sample includes roughly 250,000 distinct CDR3 sequences, about 12% seen only once; the top ten take approximately 1.6%. Sequencing was performed on PBMCs. These receptors were collected from a human donor in good health (CMV status not recorded). Some clones in this sample may be carry-over from other donors' samples. Each CDR3 is given with its conserved first and last residue. The D gene is left open where the match is weak. The size field is filled for only some rows; it gives once, few, many or a size class.

D	V	J	size	DNA	CDR3
TRBD2	TRBV10-3	TRBJ2-7	.	TGTGCCATCAGTGAGTCGGCCGGGGGGGCCTCCTACGAGCAGTACTTC	CAISESAGGASYEQYF
.	TRBV4-1	TRBJ2-1	many	TGCGCCAGCAGTCGCATCAATGAGCAGTTCTTC	CASSRINEQFF
TRBD2	TRBV6-2/TRBV6-3	TRBJ2-7	many	TGTGCCAGCAGTCCGAGTGGGGGACTAGCGGGAAGTTACGAGCAGTACTTC	CASSPSGGLAGSYEQYF
.	TRBV7-2	TRBJ2-2	many	TGTGCCAGCAGTTTCGCGAACACCGGGGAGCTGTTTTTT	CASSFANTGELFF
TRBD2	TRBV7-6	TRBJ2-2	many	TGTGCCAGCAGCTCCGGGACTAGCGCCGGGGAGCTGTTTTTT	CASSSGTSAGELFF
.	TRBV20-1	TRBJ2-7	.	TGCAGTGCTCCTAGGACCGCGCAGTCCACTTACGAGCAGTACTTC	CSAPRTAQSTYEQYF
TRBD1	TRBV5-1	TRBJ1-1	.	TGCGCCAGCAGCTTACAGGGGGTAGGCACTGAAGCTTTCTTT	CASSLQGVGTEAFF
.	TRBV2	TRBJ2-2	.	TGTGCCAGCAGTGATAAAGGGTTCGCCGGGGAGCTGTTTTTT	CASSDKGFAGELFF
.	TRBV2	TRBJ2-1	.	TGTGCCAGCAGTAAGGCACTCTCCTACAATGAGCAGTTCTTC	CASSKALSYNEQFF
.	TRBV28	TRBJ1-1	.	TGTGCCAGCAGCCCGTCTCAGAGGAACACTGAAGCTTTCTTT	CASSPSQRNTEAFF
TRBD2	TRBV7-2	TRBJ2-7	many	TGTGCCAGCAGCTTACCGACTAGCGGGAGGCCCTACGAGCAGTACTTC	CASSLPTSGRPYEQYF
.	TRBV14	TRBJ2-1	few	TGTGCCAGCAGCCAAACGGGACCCAACTACAATGAGCAGTTCTTC	CASSQTGPNYNEQFF
TRBD1	TRBV20-1	TRBJ2-2	many	TGCAGTGCTAGAGTATTACGTGACAGGGGCACCGGGGAGCTGTTTTTT	CSARVLRDRGTGELFF
.	TRBV7-2	TRBJ1-1	many	TGTGCCAGCAGCTTAGAGGAGACACCCTTAGGGACCGAAGCTTTCTTT	CASSLEETPLGTEAFF
TRBD2	TRBV28	TRBJ2-7	.	TGTGCCAGCAGACCAAGCGGGAGACAGTCCTACGAGCAGTACTTC	CASRPSGRQSYEQYF
.	TRBV19	TRBJ1-4	few	TGTGCCAGTGAGGGGGGGGATGAAAAACTGTTTTTT	CASEGGDEKLFF
.	TRBV12-3/TRBV12-4	TRBJ2-3	.	TGTGCCAGCAGGTATCGCCACGGGGCAGGCGATACGCAGTATTTT	CASRYRHGAGDTQYF
.	TRBV7-2	TRBJ1-5	many	TGTGCCAGCAGCACCGGGCGTTGGGTTGATAGCAATCAGCCCCAGCATTTT	CASSTGRWVDSNQPQHF
.	TRBV28	TRBJ2-3	.	TGTGCCAGCAGTTTCCTCACCAGCGGCACAGATACGCAGTATTTT	CASSFLTSGTDTQYF
.	TRBV7-2	TRBJ2-5	many	TGTGCCAGCAGACAAACAGGGGGGGGGCAAGAGACCCAGTACTTC	CASRQTGGGQETQYF
.	TRBV6-1	TRBJ2-1	many	TGTGCCAGCAGCCCCAGCGACAGGCACAATGAGCAGTTCTTC	CASSPSDRHNEQFF
TRBD2	TRBV7-8	TRBJ2-7	many	TGTGCCAGCAGCTTAGTTGGTCCTAGCGGGAGGCACGAGCAGTACTTC	CASSLVGPSGRHEQYF
.	TRBV19	TRBJ1-5	.	TGTGCCAGTAGTATAGGGTATGATCAGCCCCAGCATTTT	CASSIGYDQPQHF
.	TRBV20-1	TRBJ1-2	.	TGCAGTGCTCCCACTGACAGCTATGGCTACACCTTC	CSAPTDSYGYTF
TRBD2	TRBV3-1	TRBJ2-3	few	TGTGCCAGCAGCCAACTGGGACTAGCGGGGAGAAGCACAGATACGCAGTATTTT	CASSQLGLAGRSTDTQYF
.	TRBV7-2	TRBJ2-3	many	TGTGCCAGCAGCTTAGCGGGTCAGGGGGGTACGCAGTATTTT	CASSLAGQGGTQYF
.	TRBV7-8	TRBJ1-3	many	TGTGCCAGCAGCTTGTCATTCTCTGGAAACACCATATATTTT	CASSLSFSGNTIYF
.	TRBV5-1	TRBJ2-2	many	TGCGCCAGCAGCTTGGAACAGGCGATCGGGGAGCTGTTTTTT	CASSLEQAIGELFF
.	TRBV18	TRBJ2-7	.	TGTGCCAGCTCACCAGGGGACACCTACGAGCAGTACTTC	CASSPGDTYEQYF
.	TRBV5-1	TRBJ1-5	many	TGCGCCAGCAGCTTGGATGGGGGAAATCAGCCCCAGCATTTT	CASSLDGGNQPQHF
.	TRBV12-3/TRBV12-4	TRBJ2-7	few	TGTGCCAGCGGGGGCATTGGGGGGACGGACGAGCAGTACTTC	CASGGIGGTDEQYF
TRBD2	TRBV5-4	TRBJ2-5	few	TGTGCCAGCAGCTTGGGCGTTAGCGGGGTGGTAGAGACCCAGTACTTC	CASSLGVSGVVETQYF
TRBD1	TRBV29-1	TRBJ1-1	.	TGCAGCGCCGGGGGGACAGGGGGCCTTAGCACTGAAGCTTTCTTT	CSAGGTGGLSTEAFF
TRBD1	TRBV6-2/TRBV6-3	TRBJ1-5	many	TGTGCCAGCAGGGGACAGTTTAGCAATCAGCCCCAGCATTTT	CASRGQFSNQPQHF
TRBD1	TRBV29-1	TRBJ1-4	many	TGCAGCGTCGGACAGGGGCGAAATGAAAAACTGTTTTTT	CSVGQGRNEKLFF
.	TRBV7-9	TRBJ2-4	.	TGTGCCAGCAGCCCGGAACAGAGGGACATTCAGTACTTC	CASSPEQRDIQYF
.	TRBV6-1	TRBJ1-3	few	TGTGCCAGCAGGCCCGGGGGCGTACCAAGCTCTGGAAACACCATATATTTT	CASRPGGVPSSGNTIYF
TRBD1	TRBV29-1	TRBJ1-2	.	TGCAGCGTTGATCCTGCCGGGACAGCTAACTATGGCTACACCTTC	CSVDPAGTANYGYTF
.	TRBV5-4	TRBJ2-2	.	TGTGCCAGCAGCTTGGAGAGGCACACCGGGGAGCTGTTTTTT	CASSLERHTGELFF
TRBD1	TRBV11-3	TRBJ2-3	many	TGTGCCAGCAGCTTCGGACAGGGGAGCACAGATACGCAGTATTTT	CASSFGQGSTDTQYF
TRBD1	TRBV9	TRBJ2-1	.	TGTGCCAGCAGCCCCCGGACAGGGGAGGGCAATGAGCAGTTCTTC	CASSPRTGEGNEQFF
.	TRBV20-1	TRBJ1-2	many	TGCAGTGCTAGAGATTATCGGCAGTTTCAACCCTTCTATGGCTACACCTTC	CSARDYRQFQPFYGYTF
.	TRBV5-6	TRBJ2-1	.	TGTGCCAGCAGCTTGGGAGACACAAATGAGCAGTTCTTC	CASSLGDTNEQFF
.	TRBV7-2	TRBJ2-5	many	TGTGCCAGCAGCTTAGCCCCAGGGACCGAGACCCAGTACTTC	CASSLAPGTETQYF
TRBD1	TRBV7-2	TRBJ1-6	many	TGTGCCAGCAGCCCCCGGGACAGACATAATTCACCCCTCCACTTT	CASSPRDRHNSPLHF
.	TRBV7-3	TRBJ1-5	many	TGTGCCAGCAGCCGCAACCGCAATCAGCCCCAGCATTTT	CASSRNRNQPQHF
.	TRBV7-8	TRBJ1-2	many	TGTGCCAGCAGCTTAGGCCTTCAACCCTATGGCTACACCTTC	CASSLGLQPYGYTF
.	TRBV9	TRBJ2-6	.	TGTGCCAGCAGCGTAGGAACGGGACGGTCTGGGGCCAACGTCCTGACTTTC	CASSVGTGRSGANVLTF
TRBD1	TRBV4-1	TRBJ1-1	few	TGCGCCAGCAGCCAAGTCGGACAGGGGGCGGGGGCTGAAGCTTTCTTT	CASSQVGQGAGAEAFF
.	TRBV7-2	TRBJ1-1	many	TGTGCCAGCAGCTCAAAGGGAAGTACTGAAGCTTTCTTT	CASSSKGSTEAFF
TRBD1	TRBV5-5	TRBJ2-1	.	TGTGCCAGCAGCCTGGGACAGTTGTACAATGAGCAGTTCTTC	CASSLGQLYNEQFF